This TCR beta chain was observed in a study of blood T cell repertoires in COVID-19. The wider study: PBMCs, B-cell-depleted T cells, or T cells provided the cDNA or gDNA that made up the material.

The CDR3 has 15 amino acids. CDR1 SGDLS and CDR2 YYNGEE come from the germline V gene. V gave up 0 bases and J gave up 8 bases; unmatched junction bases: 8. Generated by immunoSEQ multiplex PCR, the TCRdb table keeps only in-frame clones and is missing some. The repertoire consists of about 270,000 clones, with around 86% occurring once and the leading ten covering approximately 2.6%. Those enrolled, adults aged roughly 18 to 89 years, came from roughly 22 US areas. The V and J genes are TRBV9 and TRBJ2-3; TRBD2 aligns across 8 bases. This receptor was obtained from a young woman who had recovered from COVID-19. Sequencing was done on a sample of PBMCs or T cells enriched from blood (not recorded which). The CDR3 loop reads CASSVGSTSDGTQYF. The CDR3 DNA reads TGTGCCAGCAGCGTAGGTTCGACTAGCGACGGTACGCAGTATTTT.